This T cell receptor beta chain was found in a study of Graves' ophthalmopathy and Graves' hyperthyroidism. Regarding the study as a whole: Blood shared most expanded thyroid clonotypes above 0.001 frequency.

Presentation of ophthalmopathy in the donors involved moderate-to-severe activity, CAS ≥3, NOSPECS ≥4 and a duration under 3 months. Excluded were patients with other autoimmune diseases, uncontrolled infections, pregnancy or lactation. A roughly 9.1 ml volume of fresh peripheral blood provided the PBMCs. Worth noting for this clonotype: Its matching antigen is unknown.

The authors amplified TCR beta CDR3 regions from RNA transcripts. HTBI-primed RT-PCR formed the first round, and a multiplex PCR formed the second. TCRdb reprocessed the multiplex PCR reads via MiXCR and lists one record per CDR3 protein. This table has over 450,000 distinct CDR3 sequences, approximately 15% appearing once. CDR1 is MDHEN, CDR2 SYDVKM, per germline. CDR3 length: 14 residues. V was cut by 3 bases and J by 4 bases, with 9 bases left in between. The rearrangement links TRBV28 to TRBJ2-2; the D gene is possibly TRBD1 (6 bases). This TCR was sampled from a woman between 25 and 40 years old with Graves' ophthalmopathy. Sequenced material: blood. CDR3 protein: CASSFTGITGELFF. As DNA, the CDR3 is TGTGCCAGCAGTTTCACAGGGATCACCGGGGAGCTGTTTTTT.